Listed below are T cell receptor beta chains from one sample, sequenced in a study of cytomegalovirus exposure and HLA in healthy donors. The table came from immunoSEQ multiplex PCR; TCRdb's copy has only in-frame clones and leaves some out. In the table there are approximately 150,000 clones, approximately 86% of which are singletons. Material for sequencing was PBMCs. The receptors stem from a man younger than 35 in good health and CMV-seropositive. Each CDR3 is given with its conserved first and last residue. Fields, in order: J gene, V gene, CDR3 protein.

>TRBJ2-7|TRBV27
CASSDATGYEQYF
>TRBJ1-1|TRBV7-9
CASSRLAGDTEAFF
>TRBJ2-2|TRBV5-1
CASSLAGGTGELFF
>TRBJ2-3|TRBV6-5
CASSLAGVVSDTQYF
>TRBJ2-1|TRBV6-5
CASSYGTSGTVEQFF
>TRBJ2-3|TRBV27
CASSLTGDVSDTQYF
>TRBJ1-2|TRBV20-1
CSALNYGYTF
>TRBJ1-1|TRBV5-8
CASSWLQAAEAFF
>TRBJ2-5|TRBV7-6
CATARGELETQYF
>TRBJ2-1|TRBV7-2
CASSLVKATLVFF
>TRBJ2-7|TRBV27
CASSLTGPSYEQYF
>TRBJ1-1|TRBV19
CASSNPPTGAYLNTEAFF
>TRBJ2-5|TRBV5-6
CASSLLRSETQYF
>TRBJ2-7|TRBV10-1
CASALTGSYEQYF
>TRBJ1-1|TRBV19
CASALRGTEAFF
>TRBJ1-1|TRBV11-2
CASSLAQATEAFF
>TRBJ2-7|TRBV30
CAWSSGTGGRSEQYF
>TRBJ1-4|TRBV18
CASSPVGTDNEKLFF
>TRBJ1-1|TRBV6-6
CASTLIGSEAFF
>TRBJ2-7|TRBV5-6
CASSPNRYEQYF
>TRBJ2-7|TRBV11-2
CASSLATGTKIEQYF
>TRBJ2-3|TRBV4-1
CASSQVLGGRGGLTDTQYF
>TRBJ2-2|TRBV6-4
CASSEYDSSGTGELFF
>TRBJ2-7|TRBV4-1
CASSLPDRGVYEQYF
>TRBJ1-3|TRBV28
CASSLCTAMSGNTIYF
>TRBJ1-2|TRBV19
CASSISEALLGNYGYTF
>TRBJ2-3|TRBV30
CAWHNMADTQYF
>TRBJ2-1|TRBV13
CASNPGRGAEQFF
>TRBJ1-4|TRBV19
CASSIAGTLNEKLFF
>TRBJ2-3|TRBV7-3
CASSLITGAVTDTQYF
>TRBJ1-1|TRBV30
CAWTLRDGTEAFF
>TRBJ1-2|TRBV6-1
CASSDGQPNYGYTF
>TRBJ2-6|TRBV30
CAWSVWGTGPGANVLTF
>TRBJ1-6|TRBV11-2
CASSLGRGNSYNSPLHF
>TRBJ1-2|TRBV15
CATSSQNRGQGGYTF